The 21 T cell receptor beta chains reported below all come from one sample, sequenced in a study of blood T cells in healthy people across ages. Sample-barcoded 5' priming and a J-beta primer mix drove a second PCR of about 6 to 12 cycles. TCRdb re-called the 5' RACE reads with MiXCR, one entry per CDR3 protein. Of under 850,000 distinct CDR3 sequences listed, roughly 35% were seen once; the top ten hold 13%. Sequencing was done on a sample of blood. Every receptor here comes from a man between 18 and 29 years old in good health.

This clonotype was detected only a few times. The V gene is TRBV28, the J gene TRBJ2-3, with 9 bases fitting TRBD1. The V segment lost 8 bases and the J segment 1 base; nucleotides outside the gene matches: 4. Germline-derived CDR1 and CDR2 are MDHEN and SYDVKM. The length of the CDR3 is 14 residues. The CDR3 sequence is CASHDRGGTDTQYF. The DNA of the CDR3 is TGTGCCAGCCATGACAGGGGGGGCACAGATACGCAGTATTTT.

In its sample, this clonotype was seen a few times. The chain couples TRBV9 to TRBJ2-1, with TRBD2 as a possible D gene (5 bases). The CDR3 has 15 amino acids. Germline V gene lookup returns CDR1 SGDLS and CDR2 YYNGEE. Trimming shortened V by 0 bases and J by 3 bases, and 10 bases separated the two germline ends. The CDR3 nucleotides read TGTGCCAGCAGCGTAGTCGGAGCGGACTACAATGAGCAGTTCTTC. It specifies CASSVVGADYNEQFF.

CDR3 amino acids: CATQFGGNTEAFF. In DNA form, the CDR3 reads TGTGCCACACAATTTGGGGGGAACACTGAAGCTTTCTTT. The chain couples TRBV19 to TRBJ1-1, with a tentative D call TRBD1 (5 bases). The ends were cut back, 10 bases at V and 1 base at J, with 13 bases in the middle. CDR1 is LNHDA, CDR2 SQIVND, per germline (reference sequence). CDR3 length: 13 amino acids.

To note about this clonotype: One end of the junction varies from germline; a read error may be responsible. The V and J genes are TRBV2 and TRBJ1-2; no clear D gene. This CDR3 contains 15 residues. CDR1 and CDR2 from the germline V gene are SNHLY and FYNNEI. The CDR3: CTSKEREGANYGYTF. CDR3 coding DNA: TGTACCAGCAAAGAGAGAGAGGGTGCTAACTATGGCTACACCTTC.

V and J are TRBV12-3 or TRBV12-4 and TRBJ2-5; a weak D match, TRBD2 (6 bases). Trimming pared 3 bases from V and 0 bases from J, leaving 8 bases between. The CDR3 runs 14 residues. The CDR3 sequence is CASSLGEDQETQYF. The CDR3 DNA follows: TGTGCCAGCAGTTTGGGGGAGGACCAAGAGACCCAGTACTTC.

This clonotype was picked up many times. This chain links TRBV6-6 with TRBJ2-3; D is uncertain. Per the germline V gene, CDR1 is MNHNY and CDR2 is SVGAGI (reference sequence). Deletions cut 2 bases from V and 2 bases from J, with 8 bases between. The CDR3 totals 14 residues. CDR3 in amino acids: CASSYPQHTDTQYF. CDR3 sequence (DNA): TGTGCCAGCAGTTACCCCCAGCACACAGATACGCAGTATTTT.

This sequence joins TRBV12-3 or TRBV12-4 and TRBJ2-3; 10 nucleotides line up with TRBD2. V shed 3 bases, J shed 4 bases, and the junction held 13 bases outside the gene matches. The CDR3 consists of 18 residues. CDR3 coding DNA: TGTGCCAGCAGTTTCCTACCCTCTAGCGGGAGTAACGCAGATACGCAGTATTTT. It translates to CASSFLPSSGSNADTQYF.

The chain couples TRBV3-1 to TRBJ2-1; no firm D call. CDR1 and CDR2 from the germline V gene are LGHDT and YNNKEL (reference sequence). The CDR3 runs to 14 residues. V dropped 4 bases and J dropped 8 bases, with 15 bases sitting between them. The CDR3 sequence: CASSLGPLSDEQFF. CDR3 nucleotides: TGTGCCAGCAGCCTAGGCCCCCTGTCAGATGAGCAGTTCTTC.

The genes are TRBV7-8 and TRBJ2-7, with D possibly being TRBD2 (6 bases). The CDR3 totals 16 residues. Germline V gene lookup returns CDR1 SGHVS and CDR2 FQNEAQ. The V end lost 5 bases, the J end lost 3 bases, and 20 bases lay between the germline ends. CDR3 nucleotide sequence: TGTGCCAGCAGCCAGGGAGGAGTCGGGGCGTACTACGAGCAGTACTTC. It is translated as CASSQGGVGAYYEQYF.

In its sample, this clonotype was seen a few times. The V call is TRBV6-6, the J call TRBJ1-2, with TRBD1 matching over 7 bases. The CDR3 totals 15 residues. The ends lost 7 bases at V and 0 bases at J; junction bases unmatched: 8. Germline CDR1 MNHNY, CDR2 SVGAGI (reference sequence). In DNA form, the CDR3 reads TGTGCCAGCACCGCACCAGGGGGAGCTAACTATGGCTACACCTTC. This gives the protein CASTAPGGANYGYTF.

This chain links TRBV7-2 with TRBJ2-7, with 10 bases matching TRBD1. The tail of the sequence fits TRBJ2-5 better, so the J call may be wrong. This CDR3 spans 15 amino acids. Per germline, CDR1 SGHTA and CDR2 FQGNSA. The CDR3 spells CASSFGTGVWETQYF. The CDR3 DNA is TGTGCCAGCAGCTTTGGGACAGGGGTGTGGGAGACCCAGTACTTC.

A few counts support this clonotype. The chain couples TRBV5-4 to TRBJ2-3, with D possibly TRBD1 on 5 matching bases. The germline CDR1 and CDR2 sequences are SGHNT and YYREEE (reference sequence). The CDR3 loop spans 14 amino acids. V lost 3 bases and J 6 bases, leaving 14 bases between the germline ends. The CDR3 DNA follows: TGTGCCAGCAGCTCTATAGGGGAAGCGGATACGCAGTATTTT. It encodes CASSSIGEADTQYF.

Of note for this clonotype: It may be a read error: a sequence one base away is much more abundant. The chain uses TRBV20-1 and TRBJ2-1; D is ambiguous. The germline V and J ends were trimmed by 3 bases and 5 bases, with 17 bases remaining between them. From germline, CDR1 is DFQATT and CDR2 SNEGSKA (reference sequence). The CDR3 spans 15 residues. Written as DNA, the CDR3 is TGCAGTGCTAGCGTCCGGGTGACGCCAAACAATGAGCAGTTCTTC. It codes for CSASVRVTPNNEQFF.

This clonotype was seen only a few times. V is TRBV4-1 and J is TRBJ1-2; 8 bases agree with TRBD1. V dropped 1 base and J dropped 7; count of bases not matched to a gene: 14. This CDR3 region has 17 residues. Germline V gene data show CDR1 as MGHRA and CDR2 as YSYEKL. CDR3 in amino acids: CASSQVRQGAKSSGYTF. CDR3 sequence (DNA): TGCGCCAGCAGCCAAGTTCGGCAGGGGGCGAAGTCGTCTGGCTACACCTTC.

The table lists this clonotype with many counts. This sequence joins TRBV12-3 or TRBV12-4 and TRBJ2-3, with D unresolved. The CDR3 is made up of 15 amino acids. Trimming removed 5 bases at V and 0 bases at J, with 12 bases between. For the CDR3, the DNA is TGTGCCAGCAGTCTTGAGGCAGATAGCACAGATACGCAGTATTTT. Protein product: CASSLEADSTDTQYF.

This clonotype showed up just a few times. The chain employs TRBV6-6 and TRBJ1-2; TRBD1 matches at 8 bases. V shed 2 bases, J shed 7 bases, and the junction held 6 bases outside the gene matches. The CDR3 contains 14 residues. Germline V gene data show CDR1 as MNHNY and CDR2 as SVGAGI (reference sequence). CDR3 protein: CASSYGQGARGYTF. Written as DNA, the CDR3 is TGTGCCAGCAGTTACGGGCAGGGGGCGCGTGGCTACACCTTC.

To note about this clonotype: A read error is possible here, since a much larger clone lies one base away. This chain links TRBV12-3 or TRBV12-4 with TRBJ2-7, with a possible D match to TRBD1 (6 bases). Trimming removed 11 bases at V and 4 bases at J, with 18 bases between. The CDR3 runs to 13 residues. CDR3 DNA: TGTGCCGGCACCCTGACAGGATCTTACGAGCAGTACTTC. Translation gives CAGTLTGSYEQYF.

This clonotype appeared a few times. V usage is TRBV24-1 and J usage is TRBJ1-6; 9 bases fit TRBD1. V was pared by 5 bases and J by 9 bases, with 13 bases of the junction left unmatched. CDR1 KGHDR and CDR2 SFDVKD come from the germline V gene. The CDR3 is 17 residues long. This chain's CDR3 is CATSAIPPGQGRSPLHF. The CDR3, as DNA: TGTGCCACCAGTGCCATCCCCCCGGGACAGGGACGTTCACCCCTCCACTTT.

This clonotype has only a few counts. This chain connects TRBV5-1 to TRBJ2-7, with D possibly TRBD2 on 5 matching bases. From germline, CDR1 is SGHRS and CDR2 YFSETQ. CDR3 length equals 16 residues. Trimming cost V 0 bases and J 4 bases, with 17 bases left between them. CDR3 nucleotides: TGCGCCAGCAGCTTGGATGGCCCGAGGGTTGGGTACGAGCAGTACTTC. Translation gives CASSLDGPRVGYEQYF.

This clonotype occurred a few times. The CDR3 sequence is CASSISGGGGDTQYF. The CDR3 DNA follows: TGTGCCAGCAGTATTAGCGGGGGTGGAGGTGATACGCAGTATTTT. The rearrangement joins TRBV2 to TRBJ2-3, with 9 bases fitting TRBD2. CDR3 length: 15 amino acids. J gave up 6 bases and V 5 bases, and 9 bases lay outside the gene matches. Germline assignment: CDR1 SNHLY and CDR2 FYNNEI.

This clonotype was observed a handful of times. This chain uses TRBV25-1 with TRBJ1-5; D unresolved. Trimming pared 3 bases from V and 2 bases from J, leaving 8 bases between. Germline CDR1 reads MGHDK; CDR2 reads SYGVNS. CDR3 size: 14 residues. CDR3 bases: TGTGCCAGCAGTGACCGTGCGGGCAATCAGCCCCAGCATTTT. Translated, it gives CASSDRAGNQPQHF. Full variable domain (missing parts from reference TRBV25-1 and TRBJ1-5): EADIYQTPRYLVIGTGKKITLECSQTMGHDKMYWYQQDPGMELHLIHYSYGVNSTEKGDLSSESTVSRIRTEHFPLTLESARPSHTSQYLCASSDRAGNQPQHFGDGTRLSIL.